There are a few counts of the clone carrying this T cell receptor beta chain. Its antigen is unknown. The CDR3 totals 16 residues. V gave up 5 bases and J gave up 1 base; unmatched junction bases: 10. Germline V gene lookup returns CDR1 MDHEN and CDR2 SYDVKM. Constant-segment primers served in 5'RACE that generated TCR alpha and TCR beta cDNA libraries bearing sample barcodes and UMIs. Each CDR3 protein gets one entry after TCRdb re-called the 5' RACE reads with MiXCR. This table has about 350,000 distinct CDR3 sequences, about 13% appearing once. These data are taken from a study of T-cell memory formation after mild COVID-19. The wider study: The TCR clusters were mostly specific to one donor. Study-wide results and limits: Researchers report contracting CD4+ clones mostly in CM and EM, with CD8+ clones in EMRA.

The sequence was obtained from a man younger than 35 who had mild COVID-19 (a few samples of this study predate the infection). Cell type and time point are not known. The sample comprised PBMCs or a T cell subset sorted from them (not recorded which). This chain links TRBV28 with TRBJ2-5; 7 bases match TRBD1. CDR3 in DNA: TGTGCCAGCAGTCTAGCCGGGACAGCGTTCCAAGAGACCCAGTACTTC. Protein product: CASSLAGTAFQETQYF. The variable domain in full, completed from reference TRBV28 and TRBJ2-5, reads DVKVTQSSRYLVKRTGEKVFLECVQDMDHENMFWYRQDPGLGLRLIYFSYDVKMKEKGDIPEGYSVSREKKERFSLILESASTNQTSMYLCASSLAGTAFQETQYFGPGTRLLVL.